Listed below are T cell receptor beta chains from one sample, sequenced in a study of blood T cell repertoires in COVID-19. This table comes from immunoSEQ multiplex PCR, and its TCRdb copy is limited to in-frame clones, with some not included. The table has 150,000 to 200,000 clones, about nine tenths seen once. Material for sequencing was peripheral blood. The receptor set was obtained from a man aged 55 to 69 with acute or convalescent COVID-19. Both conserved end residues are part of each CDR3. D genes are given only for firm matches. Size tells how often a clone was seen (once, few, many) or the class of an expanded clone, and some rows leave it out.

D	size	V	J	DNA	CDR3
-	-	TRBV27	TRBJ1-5	TGTGCCAGCAAGGTAAGAGGCGTGCTCAGCAATCAGCCCCAGCATTTT	CASKVRGVLSNQPQHF
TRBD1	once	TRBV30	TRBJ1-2	TGTGCCTGGAGTGGGGACAGGGGTAACTATGGCTACACCTTC	CAWSGDRGNYGYTF
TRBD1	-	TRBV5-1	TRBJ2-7	TGCGCCAGCAGCTTGGAAGGCGGGACAGGGGTATACGAGCAGTACTTC	CASSLEGGTGVYEQYF
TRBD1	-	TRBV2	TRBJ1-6	TGTGCCAGCAGCGTAGACAGGGATGTTTCACCCCTCCACTTT	CASSVDRDVSPLHF
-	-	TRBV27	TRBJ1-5	TGTGCCAGCGGTACGGGGGGCGGCAATCAGCCCCAGCATTTT	CASGTGGGNQPQHF
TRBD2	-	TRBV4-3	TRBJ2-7	TGCGCCAGCAGCCACGTTGGACGACTAGCGGGAGGGCCCGGAGAGCAGTACTTC	CASSHVGRLAGGPGEQYF
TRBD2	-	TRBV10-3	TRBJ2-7	TGTGCCATCAGTGAACGCGGGAGGATCGACTACGAGCAGTACTTC	CAISERGRIDYEQYF
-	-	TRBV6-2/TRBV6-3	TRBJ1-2	TGTGCCAGCAGTTACTCTCTAGGAGGCTACACCTTC	CASSYSLGGYTF
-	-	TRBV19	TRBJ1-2	TGTGCCAGTAGTATAGAAGAGAACTATGGCTACACCTTC	CASSIEENYGYTF
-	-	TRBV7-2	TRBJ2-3	TGTGCCAGCAGCTTGGCCCTTCCTAGTGTCGCGGATACGCAGTATTTT	CASSLALPSVADTQYF
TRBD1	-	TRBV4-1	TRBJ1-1	TGCGCCAGCAGCCTTGGGACAGGGTCGGGTACTGAAGCTTTCTTT	CASSLGTGSGTEAFF
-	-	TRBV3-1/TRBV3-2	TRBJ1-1	TGTGCCAGCAGCCAAGTAGGCCAGGTTATGGCTTTCTTT	CASSQVGQVMAFF
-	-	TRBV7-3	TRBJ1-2	TGTGCCAGCAGCTTCGCAGGAACTAACTATGGCTACACCTTC	CASSFAGTNYGYTF
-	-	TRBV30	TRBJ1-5	TGTGCCTGGAGGTCAGAGGGCAGAAGCAATCAGCCCCAGCATTTT	CAWRSEGRSNQPQHF
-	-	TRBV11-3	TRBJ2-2	TGTGCCAGCAGCTCCAGGGTTTCCGGGGAGCTGTTTTTT	CASSSRVSGELFF
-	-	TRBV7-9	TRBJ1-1	TGTGCCAGCAGCTTCGGCCCAGGCACTGAAGCTTTCTTT	CASSFGPGTEAFF
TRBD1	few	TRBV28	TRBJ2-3	TGTGCCAGCAGTTTAACCCAGGACAGGGGGCGAGGTACGCAGTATTTT	CASSLTQDRGRGTQYF
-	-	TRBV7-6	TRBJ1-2	TGTGCCAGCAGCCCTCTGGCAGGGTCTGGCTACACCTTC	CASSPLAGSGYTF
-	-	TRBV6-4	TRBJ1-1	TGTGCCAGCTCCGAACGGGGAGGAAACACTGAAGCTTTCTTT	CASSERGGNTEAFF
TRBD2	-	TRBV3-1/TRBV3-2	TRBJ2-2	TGTGCCAGCAGTCGCCCTAGCGGGAGCGGGGAGCTGTTTTTT	CASSRPSGSGELFF
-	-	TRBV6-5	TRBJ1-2	TGTGCCAGCCTCAGAGGGGGGGGTTATGGCTACACCTTC	CASLRGGGYGYTF
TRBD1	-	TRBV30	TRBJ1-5	TGTGCCTGGGGGACAGGGGAAGGTCAGCCCCAGCATTTT	CAWGTGEGQPQHF
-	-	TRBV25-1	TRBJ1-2	TGTGCCAGCAGCCGGGGGGGGCGCGGCTACACCTTC	CASSRGGRGYTF
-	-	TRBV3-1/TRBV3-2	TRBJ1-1	TGTGCCAGCTTAGGACTGGGGTCTGAAGCTTTCTTT	CASLGLGSEAFF
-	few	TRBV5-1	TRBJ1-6	TGCGCCAGCAGCCCGCCAGGAGACGGGGGTAATTCACCCCTCCACTTT	CASSPPGDGGNSPLHF
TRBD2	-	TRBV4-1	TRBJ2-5	TGCGCCAGCAGCCAAGGTGCTAGCGGAGAGACCCAGTACTTC	CASSQGASGETQYF
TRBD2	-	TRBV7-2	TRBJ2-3	TGTGCCAGCAGCTTAAGGGCTAGCGGGAGCACAGATACGCAGTATTTT	CASSLRASGSTDTQYF
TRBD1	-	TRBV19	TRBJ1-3	TGTGCCAGTAGCGGGACAGGGGGAAACACCATATATTTT	CASSGTGGNTIYF